Shown below are 23 T cell receptor beta chains from a single sample sequenced in a study of blood T cell repertoires in COVID-19. Sequenced by immunoSEQ multiplex PCR; TCRdb stores in-frame clones only, minus some. The sample lists about 250,000 clones; about 89% were seen once. The sample was peripheral blood. These TCRs come from a man aged 30 to 39 with acute or convalescent COVID-19.

The chain recombines TRBV18 with TRBJ2-7, with TRBD1 identical over 8 bases. The V gene end was trimmed by 1 base and the J gene end by 2 bases; junction bases not matched to a gene: 10. This CDR3 spans 17 amino acids. The germline CDR1 and CDR2 sequences are KGHSH and LQKENI. CDR3 loop: CASSPRQGAYIPYEQYF. CDR3 nucleotides: TGTGCCAGCTCACCACGGCAGGGGGCATACATTCCCTACGAGCAGTACTTC.

This chain connects TRBV5-1 to TRBJ2-5; no clear D. Germline CDR1 SGHRS, CDR2 YFSETQ. CDR3 length: 14 residues. V lost 2 bases and J lost 1, with 9 bases in between. CDR3 sequence: CASSLTAAQETQYF. CDR3 nucleotides: TGCGCCAGCAGCTTAACAGCCGCCCAAGAGACCCAGTACTTC.

This sequence joins TRBV4-1 and TRBJ2-2; D perhaps matches TRBD2 (6 bases). There are 13 residues in the CDR3. Deletions cut 0 bases from V and 9 bases from J, with 8 bases between. Germline-derived CDR1 and CDR2 are MGHRA and YSYEKL. CDR3 in DNA: TGCGCCAGCAGCCAAGAAGGGAGGTGGGAGCTGTTTTTT. It is translated as CASSQEGRWELFF.

J is TRBJ1-1 and V is TRBV18; D may be TRBD1 (6 bases). CDR1 and CDR2 from the germline V gene are KGHSH and LQKENI. Trimming shortened V by 6 bases and J by 3 bases, and 17 bases separated the two germline ends. This CDR3 has 15 residues. The CDR3 protein is CASSEGQSTHTEAFF. Written as DNA, the CDR3 is TGTGCCAGCTCGGAAGGACAGTCTACCCACACTGAAGCTTTCTTT.

The J gene is TRBJ1-2, the V gene TRBV2, with 11 bases that match TRBD1. Germline CDR1 reads SNHLY; CDR2 reads FYNNEI. The CDR3 has 14 amino acids. V shed 8 bases, J shed 4 bases, and the junction held 6 bases outside the gene matches. CDR3 DNA sequence: TGTGCCAGCCTCTGGACAGGGGGCATCTATGGCTACACCTTC. This codes for CASLWTGGIYGYTF.

V usage is TRBV6-5 and J usage is TRBJ2-7; 10 bases are a match to TRBD2. CDR1 MNHEY and CDR2 SVGAGI come from the germline V gene. V was pared by 0 bases and J by 3 bases, with 2 bases of the junction left unmatched. The CDR3 covers 15 residues. The CDR3 DNA reads TGTGCCAGCAGTTACTCACCTAGCGGGGGCTACGAGCAGTACTTC. Translated: CASSYSPSGGYEQYF.

This chain uses TRBV14 with TRBJ1-1, with a weak D call TRBD1 (6 bases). The CDR3 contains 13 residues. Germline CDR1 is SGHDN and CDR2 is FVKESK. Trimming pared 8 bases from V and 5 bases from J, leaving 15 bases between. Here the CDR3 DNA reads TGTGCCAGCGGTTGGCAGGGGCTAACTGAAGCTTTCTTT. The encoded protein is CASGWQGLTEAFF.

The chain employs TRBV6-5 and TRBJ1-1; D is undetermined. The CDR3 totals 13 residues. V shed 1 base and J shed 4 bases, with 7 bases lying between them. Looked up from germline, CDR1 is MNHEY and CDR2 is SVGAGI. The CDR3 region is CASSYLGSTEAFF. CDR3 nucleotides: TGTGCCAGCAGTTACTTGGGGAGCACTGAAGCTTTCTTT.

The chain joins TRBV5-6 to TRBJ1-2; 9 nucleotides match TRBD1. Losses at the gene ends were 5 bases for V and 6 bases for J; bases not matched to a gene: 14. The CDR3 runs 16 residues. The germline gives CDR1 SGHDT, CDR2 YYEEEE. The CDR3: CASSTLGSGTGNGYTF. The CDR3 DNA sequence: TGTGCCAGCAGTACGTTAGGTTCTGGGACAGGGAATGGCTACACCTTC.

Comment on this clone: Other DNA sequences in the sample encode the same CDR3. The gene calls are TRBV3-1 (or the pseudogene TRBV3-2) and TRBJ2-6; D is perhaps TRBD1 (5 bases). Trimming pared 4 bases from V and 2 bases from J, leaving 9 bases between. The CDR3 is 15 amino acids. CDR1 is LGHDT and CDR2 is YNNKEL in the germline V gene (reference sequence). This chain's CDR3 is CASSPRTPGANVLTF. In DNA form, the CDR3 reads TGTGCCAGCAGCCCGCGGACACCTGGGGCCAACGTCCTGACTTTC.

The J gene is TRBJ2-3, the V gene TRBV7-3, with 12 bases aligning to TRBD2. The CDR3 consists of 16 residues. The V gene's germline CDR1 is SGHTA and CDR2 FQGTGA. Trimming took 5 bases from V and 8 from J; bases not matched to a gene: 11. The CDR3, as DNA: TGTGCCAGCAGCCGCCAATCTAGCGGGGGGGCCTCTACGCAGTATTTT. Protein sequence: CASSRQSSGGASTQYF.

This clone was observed a single time. The rearrangement joins TRBV24-1 to TRBJ2-7; 9 bases agree with TRBD1. The CDR3 is made up of 14 amino acids. The germline V gene has CDR1 KGHDR and CDR2 SFDVKD. Trimming cost V 4 bases and J 3 bases; bases outside gene matches: 3. In nucleotides, the CDR3 is TGTGCCACCAGTGACCCGGGACAGGGCTACGAGCAGTACTTC. Its translation is CATSDPGQGYEQYF.

This chain uses TRBV5-1 with TRBJ1-1, with 8 bases lining up with TRBD1. V lost 2 bases, J lost 5 bases, and 8 bases stayed unmatched. This CDR3 spans 15 amino acids. Per the germline V gene, CDR1 is SGHRS and CDR2 is YFSETQ. CDR3 DNA: TGCGCCAGCAGCTTATACGCAGGGGGCAGGACTGAAGCTTTCTTT. Protein sequence: CASSLYAGGRTEAFF. Drawing the rest from reference TRBV5-1 and TRBJ1-1, the complete variable domain is KAGVTQTPRYLIKTRGQQVTLSCSPISGHRSVSWYQQTPGQGLQFLFEYFSETQRNKGNFPGRFSGRQFSNSRSEMNVSTLELGDSALYLCASSLYAGGRTEAFFGQGTRLTVV.

The chain recombines TRBV14 with TRBJ2-5; D is unclear. There are 13 residues in the CDR3. Germline CDR1 and CDR2: SGHDN and FVKESK. The ends were cut back, 2 bases at V and 4 bases at J, with 8 bases in the middle. The CDR3 bases are TGTGCCAGCAGCCAAAATAGAATAGAGACCCAGTACTTC. Amino acid sequence: CASSQNRIETQYF.

The J gene is TRBJ1-1, the V gene TRBV30, with a weak D call TRBD1 (6 bases). The CDR3 totals 13 residues. V lost 4 bases and J lost 1, with 10 bases in between. The germline V gene encodes CDR1 GTSNPN and CDR2 SVGIG (reference sequence). CDR3 sequence: CAWKRDTNTEAFF. The CDR3 bases are TGTGCCTGGAAGCGGGACACGAACACTGAAGCTTTCTTT.

The rearrangement links TRBV2 to TRBJ2-7, with D perhaps matching TRBD1 (5 bases). This CDR3 has 12 residues. Deletions cut 8 bases from V and 0 bases from J, with 8 bases between. Germline V lookup: CDR1 SNHLY, CDR2 FYNNEI. In DNA form, the CDR3 reads TGTGCCAGCGACACAGGCTCCTACGAGCAGTACTTC. It is translated as CASDTGSYEQYF.

V and J are TRBV9 and TRBJ1-3; 7 bases are shared with TRBD1. The trim removed 3 bases at V and 0 bases at J, leaving 6 bases unmatched. From germline, CDR1 is SGDLS and CDR2 YYNGEE. The CDR3 is 16 residues long. CDR3 in DNA: TGTGCCAGCAGCGCGGGGACAGTTCACTCTGGAAACACCATATATTTT. The encoded protein is CASSAGTVHSGNTIYF.

The V and J genes are TRBV19 and TRBJ1-2; D is unresolved. Germline CDR1 and CDR2: LNHDA and SQIVND (reference sequence). The CDR3 is made up of 14 amino acids. V was trimmed by 11 bases and J by 2 bases, leaving 18 bases between them. The CDR3 coding sequence is TGTGCCGCCTCAGTCAGGATGGGCAACTATGGCTACACCTTC. Residues: CAASVRMGNYGYTF.

The CDR3, as DNA: TGCGCCAGCAGCATAAAGGTTCAGGGGGACTACAATGAGCAGTTCTTC. This gives the protein CASSIKVQGDYNEQFF. The V call is TRBV5-1, the J call TRBJ2-1; TRBD1 matches at 7 bases. Germline CDR1 SGHRS, CDR2 YFSETQ. V gave up 4 bases and J gave up 3 bases; unmatched junction bases: 10. The CDR3 sequence is 16 residues long.

This chain uses TRBV5-1 with TRBJ1-2; TRBD1 aligns across 10 bases. CDR1 SGHRS and CDR2 YFSETQ come from the germline V gene. CDR3 length: 14 amino acids. Trimming removed 7 bases from V and 7 bases from J; junction bases left unmatched: 10. CDR3 nucleotide sequence: TGCGCCAGCGGACCCGGGACAGGGGAGAGTGGCTACACCTTC. This codes for CASGPGTGESGYTF.

The V and J genes are TRBV30 and TRBJ2-7; 7 positions match TRBD1. Germline CDR1 is GTSNPN and CDR2 is SVGIG (reference sequence). This CDR3 region has 12 residues. V was clipped by 1 base and J by 12 bases; unmatched bases: 9. CDR3 bases: TGTGCCTGGAGTGAGGATGTACGGGACAGGTACTTC. This gives the protein CAWSEDVRDRYF.

This clone appeared once. This chain uses TRBV7-9 with TRBJ1-1; D call uncertain. The CDR3 runs to 14 residues. V was clipped by 1 base and J by 5 bases, with 11 bases between them. Per germline, CDR1 SEHNR and CDR2 FQNEAQ (reference sequence). CDR3 region: CASSLDGVRTEAFF. The DNA for the CDR3 is TGTGCCAGCAGCTTAGACGGGGTGAGGACTGAAGCTTTCTTT.

The rearrangement joins TRBV19 to TRBJ1-5, with D possibly TRBD1 on 6 matching bases. V lost 7 bases and J 5 bases, leaving 18 bases between the germline ends. Germline lookup yields CDR1 LNHDA and CDR2 SQIVND (reference sequence). The CDR3 is 15 residues long. The CDR3 is CASTIEGHRDQPQHF. CDR3 bases: TGTGCCAGTACTATCGAGGGACATCGCGATCAGCCCCAGCATTTT.